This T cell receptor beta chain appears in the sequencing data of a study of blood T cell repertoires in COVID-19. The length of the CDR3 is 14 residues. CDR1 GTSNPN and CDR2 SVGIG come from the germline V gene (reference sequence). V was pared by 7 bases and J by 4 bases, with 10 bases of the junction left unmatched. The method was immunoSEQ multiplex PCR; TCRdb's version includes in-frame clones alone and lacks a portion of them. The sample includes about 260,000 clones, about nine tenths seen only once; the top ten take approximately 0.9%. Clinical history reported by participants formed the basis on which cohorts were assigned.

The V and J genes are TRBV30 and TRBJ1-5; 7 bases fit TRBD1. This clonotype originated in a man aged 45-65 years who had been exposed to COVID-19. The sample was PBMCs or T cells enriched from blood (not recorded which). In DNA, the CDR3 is TGTGCCTTGGAAGCGACAGGGCTAAATCAGCCCCAGCATTTT. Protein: CALEATGLNQPQHF. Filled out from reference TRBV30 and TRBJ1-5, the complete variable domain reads SQTIHQWPATLVQPVGSPLSLECTVEGTSNPNLYWYRQAAGRGLQLLFYSVGIGQISSEVPQNLSASRPQDRQFILSSKKLLLSDSGFYLCALEATGLNQPQHFGDGTRLSIL.